This TCR beta chain was found in a study of response to subunit inactivated influenza vaccine. TCRdb used MiXCR to reprocess the RT-PCR reads, holding one entry per CDR3 protein. Among hundreds of thousands of distinct CDR3 sequences, 14% were seen once, and the ten largest hold approximately 7.6%. Germline trimming cut 7 bases from V and 6 bases from J; bases unmatched to any gene: 10. This CDR3 contains 14 residues. Germline V lookup: CDR1 SQVTM, CDR2 ANQGSEA. This clonotype was counted between two and nine times. Its antigen is still unknown. Overall study results and limits: After each seasonal influenza vaccination, few new T cells are recruited, the authors suggested.

The gene calls are TRBV29-1 and TRBJ1-1; 11 nucleotides line up with TRBD1. The sample in question was PBMCs from blood, obtained less than 15 days before vaccination. The TCR comes from a man aged 50 or older who received an inactivated influenza vaccine. The CDR3 DNA is TGCAGCGCCGAAGAGGGACAGGGGGGCGCTGAAGCTTTCTTT. Amino acids: CSAEEGQGGAEAFF.